Listed below are T cell receptor beta chains from one sample, sequenced in a study of PD-1 blockade in classical Hodgkin lymphoma. Method: immunoSEQ multiplex PCR; TCRdb's copy keeps in-frame clones and lacks some. The sample has fewer than 40,000 clones, about 86% seen once. The material sequenced was CD4+ T cells from blood, taken before the fourth cycle of nivolumab. The receptors were gathered from a human donor with classical Hodgkin lymphoma. Each CDR3 is given with its conserved first and last residue. D genes are given only for firm matches. Clone size appears in some rows only: once, few, many, or a class for an expanded clone.

j_call	v_call	d_call	clone_size	cdr3_nt	cdr3_aa
TRBJ1-3	TRBV5-1	NA	NA	TGCGCCAGCAGCTTCAGGGACGGACCCTCTGGAAACACCATATATTTT	CASSFRDGPSGNTIYF
TRBJ1-2	TRBV1	NA	NA	TGCACCAGCAGCCAAGCGGGGGATGGCTACACCTTC	CTSSQAGDGYTF
TRBJ1-4	TRBV28	NA	NA	TGTGCCAGCAATCAAGCAAGAAATGAAAAACTGTTTTTT	CASNQARNEKLFF
TRBJ1-2	TRBV18	NA	NA	TGTGCCAGCTCACCACCTGGCCAGGAGGCTGGCTACACCTTC	CASSPPGQEAGYTF
TRBJ2-5	TRBV9	NA	NA	TGTGCCAGCAGCGTACCTACGACTAGTCGACCTCACTTTCATTCCGAGACCCAGTACTTC	CASSVPTTSRPHFHSETQYF
TRBJ1-4	TRBV4-2	TRBD1	NA	TGTGCCAGCAGCCAAGAGTTGGAGTTGGGGGGCAGGGGGCTAGGGGAAAAACTGTTTTTT	CASSQELELGGRGLGEKLFF
TRBJ1-4	TRBV7-5	NA	NA	TGTGTCAGAAACCACCTAAAGGAAGAAAAACTGTTTTTT	CVRNHLKEEKLFF
TRBJ1-1	TRBV7-7	NA	NA	TGTGCCAGCAGCTTAGGGGGACTGAACACTGAAGCTTTCTTT	CASSLGGLNTEAFF
TRBJ2-5	TRBV5-1	TRBD2	NA	TGCGCCAGCAGCCTAGCGGGACTAGAACCGGAGACCCAGTACTTC	CASSLAGLEPETQYF
TRBJ2-7	TRBV19	TRBD2	NA	TGTGCCAGTAGTACAAGGACTAGCGGGGGATCCTACGAGCAGTACTTC	CASSTRTSGGSYEQYF
TRBJ2-5	TRBV19	NA	NA	TGTGCCAGTAGTGGCGGGGGCCTGGGGAGAGAGACCCAGTACTTC	CASSGGGLGRETQYF
TRBJ1-2	TRBV9	NA	NA	TGTGCCAGCAGCGTAGTACCCTCCGGGTTGGGGGAACAAGCTAACTATGGCTACACCTTC	CASSVVPSGLGEQANYGYTF
TRBJ1-4	TRBV7-2	NA	NA	TGTGCCAGCAGCCAAAGAAGGGATAATGAAAAACTGTTTTTT	CASSQRRDNEKLFF
TRBJ2-3	TRBV7-7	NA	NA	TGTGCCAGCAGCTTAGGGGGGCCCAGCACAGATACGCAGTATTTT	CASSLGGPSTDTQYF
TRBJ1-1	TRBV6-6	TRBD1	NA	TGTGCCAGCAGTTACCCGGGACAGGGATCGACTGAAGCTTTCTTT	CASSYPGQGSTEAFF
TRBJ2-2	TRBV7-9	TRBD1	NA	TGTGCCAGCAGCTTAGAGAGAGTTCTTCGACAGGGACGGACCGGGGAGCTGTTTTTT	CASSLERVLRQGRTGELFF
TRBJ2-1	TRBV7-3	TRBD2	NA	TGTGCCAGCAGCATCACTAGCGGGGGTTACAATGAGCAGTTCTTC	CASSITSGGYNEQFF
TRBJ1-5	TRBV5-1	TRBD1	NA	TGCGCCAGCAGCTTGGGCTACTCGACAGGGGGTATCAATCAGCCCCAGCATTTT	CASSLGYSTGGINQPQHF
TRBJ1-2	TRBV19	NA	once	TGTGCCAGTAGTCACGAGGCGGACCCAGGCCGTGGCTACACCTTC	CASSHEADPGRGYTF
TRBJ1-6	TRBV18	NA	NA	TGTGCCAGCTCACCCAGGGACAACGATAATTCACCCCTCCACTTT	CASSPRDNDNSPLHF
TRBJ2-5	TRBV30	NA	NA	TGTGCCTGGAGTGATTACCAAGAGACCCAGTACTTC	CAWSDYQETQYF
TRBJ2-7	TRBV28	NA	once	TGTGCCAGCAGTATCCCCGATAGGGAGGTAAGGAACGAGCAGTACTTC	CASSIPDREVRNEQYF
TRBJ2-7	TRBV25-1	NA	once	TGTGCCATTAGGAGCAGCATCTACGAGCAGTACTTC	CAIRSSIYEQYF
TRBJ2-5	TRBV27	TRBD2	NA	TGTGCCAGCAGTGTCCTAGCGGGGGTACAAGAGACCCAGTACTTC	CASSVLAGVQETQYF
TRBJ2-2	TRBV7-9	NA	once	TGTGCCAGCAGCTTAGCAGGAGATGAACGCACCGGGGAGCTGTTTTTT	CASSLAGDERTGELFF
TRBJ2-2	TRBV19	NA	NA	TGTGCCAGTAGTATCTCCGGGGGAGGAACCGGGGAGCTGTTTTTT	CASSISGGGTGELFF
TRBJ1-1	TRBV14	NA	NA	TGTGCCAGCAGCCAGGAAGTGGGGACTGAAGCTTTCTTT	CASSQEVGTEAFF
TRBJ2-5	TRBV7-2	NA	NA	TGTGCCAGCAGCTTATCATCAGGGCAAGAGACCCAGTACTTC	CASSLSSGQETQYF